Here is one TCR beta chain with its context. What antigen it recognizes has not been identified. No much larger clone is present one base from it, and per-base qualities are unavailable. The collaborating institutions used their own protocols to collect whole blood in K2EDTA tubes. For TCRbeta analysis, collaborators shipped samples as frozen whole blood, isolated PBMCs, or DNA extracted from either of those sample types. This entry comes from a study of blood T cell repertoires in COVID-19 (dated by TCRdb to 2018 to 2020). Looking at the study overall: Samples from collaborators originated in the United States, Italy and Spain and spanned both the acute and convalescent phases of COVID-19. The material from the prospective study consisted of cDNA or gDNA derived from T cells, B-cell-depleted T cells, or PBMCs. Deeply sampled blood TCRbeta repertoires from subjects exposed to, actively infected with, or recovered from COVID-19 were included in the dataset. The repertoires were made available in a free public database intended to serve as a resource for research on the immune response to SARS-CoV-2. Samples came from the ongoing ImmuneRACE study (first 160 participants) plus 1,254 subjects from 6 global collaborators. Sample metadata almost always included a de-identified subject ID, COVID-19 status, age in years and sex. Where available, HLA class I and class II types were taken from metadata supplied by the sample provider and were not determined by assay-based typing.

The immunoSEQ Assay, a bias-controlled multiplex PCR, was used to amplify TCRbeta CDR3 regions from genomic DNA. The source study handled its data this way. The number of nucleated cells in each sample was estimated by amplification of reference gene primers within the assay. To quantify the absolute abundance of each unique TCRbeta CDR3 rearrangement, sequence reads were collapsed and filtered. Productive Simpson clonality was computed per sample as the square root of Simpson's diversity index over productive rearrangements. Here the immuneACCESS table is served through TCRdb, limited to in-frame sequences with V and J called. Missing clones are a known gap in these copies; in checked studies unresolved V genes cover under half, and the rest lacks a known reason. The DNA was the basis for D and trimming; V, J and clone size are from that table. The sample contains about 210,000 clones, 86% of them found a single time. The biggest ten clones account for more than 0.7% of the sample.

Summary of the overall study and its limitations: The quantity of clinical and demographic metadata differed by source and by participant and was supplied without curation.

The V end gives up 5 bases and the J end 7 bases, leaving 3 bases in the junction not matched to a gene. Including cysteine and phenylalanine, the CDR3 has 14 amino acids. The only DNA kept is the CDR3, 42 bases in frame from the first base. CDR1 and CDR2, per the germline V gene, are ENHRY and SYGVKD. Sequenced material: peripheral blood. The origin of this receptor is a woman aged 70-85 years with acute or convalescent COVID-19. This chain is built from TRBV10-3 and TRBJ1-6, and TRBD1 matches 9 of the central bases. The DNA sequence is given as TGTGCCATCAGTTCCGGGACAGGGAATTCACCCCTCCACTTT. It is translated as CAISSGTGNSPLHF.